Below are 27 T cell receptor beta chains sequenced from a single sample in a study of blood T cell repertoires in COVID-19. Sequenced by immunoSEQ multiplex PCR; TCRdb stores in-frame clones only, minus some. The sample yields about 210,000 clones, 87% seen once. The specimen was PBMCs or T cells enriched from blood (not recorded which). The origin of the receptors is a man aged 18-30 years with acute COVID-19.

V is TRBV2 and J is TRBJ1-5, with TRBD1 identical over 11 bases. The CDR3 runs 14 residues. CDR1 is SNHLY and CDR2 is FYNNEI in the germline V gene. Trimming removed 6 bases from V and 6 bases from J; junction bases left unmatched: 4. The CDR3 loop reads CASRGTGGSQPQHF. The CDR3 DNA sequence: TGTGCCAGCAGAGGGACAGGGGGGAGTCAGCCCCAGCATTTT.

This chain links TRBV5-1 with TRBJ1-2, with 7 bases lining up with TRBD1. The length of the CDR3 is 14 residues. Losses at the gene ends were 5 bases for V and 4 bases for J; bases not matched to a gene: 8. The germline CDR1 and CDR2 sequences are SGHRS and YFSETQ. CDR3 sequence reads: CASRENRGGYGYTF. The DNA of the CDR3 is TGCGCCAGCAGGGAGAACAGGGGAGGCTATGGCTACACCTTC.

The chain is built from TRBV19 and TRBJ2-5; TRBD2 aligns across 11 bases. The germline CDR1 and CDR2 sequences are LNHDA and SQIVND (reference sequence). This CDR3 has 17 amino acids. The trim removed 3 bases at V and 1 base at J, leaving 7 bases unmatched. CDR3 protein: CASSISTSGTSQETQYF. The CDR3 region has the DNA TGTGCCAGTAGTATCTCGACTAGCGGGACCTCCCAAGAGACCCAGTACTTC.

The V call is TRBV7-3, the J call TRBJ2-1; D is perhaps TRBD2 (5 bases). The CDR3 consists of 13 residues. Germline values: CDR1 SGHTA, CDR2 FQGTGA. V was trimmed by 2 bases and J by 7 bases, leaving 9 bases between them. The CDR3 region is CASSLDSGNEQFF. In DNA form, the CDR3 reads TGTGCCAGCAGCTTAGATTCGGGGAATGAGCAGTTCTTC.

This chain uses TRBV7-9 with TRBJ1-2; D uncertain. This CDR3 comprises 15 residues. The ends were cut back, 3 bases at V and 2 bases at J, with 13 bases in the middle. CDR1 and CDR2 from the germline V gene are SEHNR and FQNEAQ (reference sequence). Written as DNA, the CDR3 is TGTGCCAGCAGCTTGGACTGGGGAGGGAACTATGGCTACACCTTC. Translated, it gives CASSLDWGGNYGYTF.

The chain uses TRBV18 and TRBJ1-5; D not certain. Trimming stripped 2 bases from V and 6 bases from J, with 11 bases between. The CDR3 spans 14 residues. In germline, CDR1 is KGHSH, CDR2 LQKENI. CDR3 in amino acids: CASSPGPSGQPQHF. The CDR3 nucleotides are TGTGCCAGCTCACCAGGTCCCTCGGGTCAGCCCCAGCATTTT.

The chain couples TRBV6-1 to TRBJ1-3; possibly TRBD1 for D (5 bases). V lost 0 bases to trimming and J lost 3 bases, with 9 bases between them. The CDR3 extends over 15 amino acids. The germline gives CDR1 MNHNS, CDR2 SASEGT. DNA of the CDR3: TGTGCCAGCAGTGAAGCTGCCGGGGGTGGAAACACCATATATTTT. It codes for CASSEAAGGGNTIYF.

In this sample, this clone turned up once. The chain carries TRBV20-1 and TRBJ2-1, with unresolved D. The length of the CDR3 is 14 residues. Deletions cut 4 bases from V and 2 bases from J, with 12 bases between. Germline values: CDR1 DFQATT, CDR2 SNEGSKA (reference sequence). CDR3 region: CSATESVPYNEQFF. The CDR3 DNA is TGCAGTGCTACTGAAAGCGTCCCCTACAATGAGCAGTTCTTC.

Written as DNA, the CDR3 is TGTGCCAGCAGCTCCGGGGGTGCTGGAAACACCATATATTTT. This sequence encodes CASSSGGAGNTIYF. The chain joins TRBV28 to TRBJ1-3; D is perhaps TRBD1 (5 bases). The length of the CDR3 is 14 residues. The V gene's germline CDR1 is MDHEN and CDR2 SYDVKM. V lost 6 bases and J lost 2, with 11 bases in between.

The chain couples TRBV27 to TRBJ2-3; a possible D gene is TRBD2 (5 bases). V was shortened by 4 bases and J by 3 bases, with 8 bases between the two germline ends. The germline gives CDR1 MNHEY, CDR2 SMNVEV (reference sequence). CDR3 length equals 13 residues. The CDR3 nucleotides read TGTGCCAGCAGTTACACTAGGACAGATACGCAGTATTTT. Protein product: CASSYTRTDTQYF.

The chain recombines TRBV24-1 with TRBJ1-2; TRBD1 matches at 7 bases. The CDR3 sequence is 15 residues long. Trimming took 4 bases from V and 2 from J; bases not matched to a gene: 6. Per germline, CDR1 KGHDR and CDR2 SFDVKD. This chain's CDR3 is CATSDARDRNYGYTF. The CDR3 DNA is TGTGCCACCAGTGACGCCCGGGACAGAAACTATGGCTACACCTTC.

The CDR3 DNA reads TGTGCCAGTAGTATAGGAGGTGGCTACACCTTC. Protein sequence: CASSIGGGYTF. The V call is TRBV19, the J call TRBJ1-2; D remains unclear. Germline V gene lookup returns CDR1 LNHDA and CDR2 SQIVND (reference sequence). Trimming took 1 base from V and 7 from J, leaving 4 bases between them. The CDR3 is 11 residues long.

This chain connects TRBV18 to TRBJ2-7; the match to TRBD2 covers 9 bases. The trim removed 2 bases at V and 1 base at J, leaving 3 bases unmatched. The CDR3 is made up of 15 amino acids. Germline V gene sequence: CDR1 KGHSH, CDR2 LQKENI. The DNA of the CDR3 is TGTGCCAGCTCACCAGCTCTAGCGGGATCCTACGAGCAGTACTTC. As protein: CASSPALAGSYEQYF.

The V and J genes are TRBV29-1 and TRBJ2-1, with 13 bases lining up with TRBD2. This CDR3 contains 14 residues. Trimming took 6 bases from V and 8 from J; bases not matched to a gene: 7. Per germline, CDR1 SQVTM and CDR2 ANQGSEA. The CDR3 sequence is CSVSGLAGEDEQFF. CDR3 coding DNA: TGCAGCGTCTCCGGACTAGCGGGAGAGGATGAGCAGTTCTTC.

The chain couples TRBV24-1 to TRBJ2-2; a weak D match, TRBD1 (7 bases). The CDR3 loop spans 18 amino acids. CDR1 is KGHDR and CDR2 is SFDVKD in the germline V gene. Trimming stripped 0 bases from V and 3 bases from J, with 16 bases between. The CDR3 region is CATSDLQGGTAYTGELFF. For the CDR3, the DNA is TGTGCCACCAGTGATTTGCAAGGAGGGACAGCCTACACCGGGGAGCTGTTTTTT.

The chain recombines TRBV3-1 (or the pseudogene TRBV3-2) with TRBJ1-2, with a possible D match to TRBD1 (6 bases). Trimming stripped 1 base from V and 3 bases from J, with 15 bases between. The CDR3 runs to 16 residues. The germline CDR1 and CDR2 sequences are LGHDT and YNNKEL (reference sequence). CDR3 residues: CASSQGPLQGDYGYTF. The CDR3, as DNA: TGTGCCAGCAGCCAAGGTCCCTTACAGGGCGACTATGGCTACACCTTC.

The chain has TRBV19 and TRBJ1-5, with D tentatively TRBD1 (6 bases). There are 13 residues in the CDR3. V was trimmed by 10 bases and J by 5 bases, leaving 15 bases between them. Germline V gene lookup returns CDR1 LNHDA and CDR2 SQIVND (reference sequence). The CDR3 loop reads CATSTGLHQPQHF. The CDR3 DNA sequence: TGTGCCACATCAACAGGGCTTCATCAGCCCCAGCATTTT.

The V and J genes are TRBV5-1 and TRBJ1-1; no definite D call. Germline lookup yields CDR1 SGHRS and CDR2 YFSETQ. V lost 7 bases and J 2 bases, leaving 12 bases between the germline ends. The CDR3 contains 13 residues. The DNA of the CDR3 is TGCGCCAGCGGGCCCCAATCTAACACTGAAGCTTTCTTT. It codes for CASGPQSNTEAFF.

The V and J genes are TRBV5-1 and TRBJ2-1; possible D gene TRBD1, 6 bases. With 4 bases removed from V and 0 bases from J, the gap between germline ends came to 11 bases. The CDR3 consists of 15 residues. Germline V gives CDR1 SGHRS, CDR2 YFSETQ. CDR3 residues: CASSLDRNSYNEQFF. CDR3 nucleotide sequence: TGCGCCAGCAGCCTCGACAGGAACTCCTACAATGAGCAGTTCTTC.

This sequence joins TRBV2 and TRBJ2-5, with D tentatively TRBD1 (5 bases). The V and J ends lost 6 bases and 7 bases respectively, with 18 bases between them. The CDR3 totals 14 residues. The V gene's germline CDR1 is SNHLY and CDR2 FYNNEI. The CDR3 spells CASSARQSGVTQYF. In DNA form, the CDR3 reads TGTGCCAGCAGCGCCAGACAGTCTGGAGTGACCCAGTACTTC.

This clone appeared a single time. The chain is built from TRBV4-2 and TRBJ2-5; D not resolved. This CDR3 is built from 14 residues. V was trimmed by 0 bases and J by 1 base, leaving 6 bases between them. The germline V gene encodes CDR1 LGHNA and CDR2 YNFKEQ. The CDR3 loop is CASSQERLQETQYF. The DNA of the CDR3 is TGTGCCAGCAGCCAAGAGCGGCTCCAAGAGACCCAGTACTTC.

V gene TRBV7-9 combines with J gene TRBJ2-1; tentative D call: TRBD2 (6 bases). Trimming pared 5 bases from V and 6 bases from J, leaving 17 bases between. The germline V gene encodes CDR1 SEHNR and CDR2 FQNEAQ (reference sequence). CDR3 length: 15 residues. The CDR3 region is CASSAPGDLGNEQFF. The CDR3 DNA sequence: TGTGCCAGCAGCGCTCCGGGGGATCTCGGCAATGAGCAGTTCTTC. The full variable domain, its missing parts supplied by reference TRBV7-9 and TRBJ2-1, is DTGVSQNPRHKITKRGQNVTFRCDPISEHNRLYWYRQTLGQGPEFLTYFQNEAQLEKSRLLSDRFSAERPKGSFSTLEIQRTEQGDSAMYLCASSAPGDLGNEQFFGPGTRLTVL.

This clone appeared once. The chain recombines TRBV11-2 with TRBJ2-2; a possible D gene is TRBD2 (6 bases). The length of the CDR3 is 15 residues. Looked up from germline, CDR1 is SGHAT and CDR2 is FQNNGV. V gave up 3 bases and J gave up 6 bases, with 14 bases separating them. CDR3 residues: CASSFGREVPGELFF. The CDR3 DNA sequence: TGTGCCAGCAGCTTTGGAAGGGAGGTCCCCGGGGAGCTGTTTTTT.

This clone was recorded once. For the CDR3, the DNA is TGTGCCAGCAGCTTAGCACGAGACAGGGGCGCGGACAATCAGCCCCAGCATTTT. Its translation: CASSLARDRGADNQPQHF. V usage is TRBV7-9 and J usage is TRBJ1-5, with TRBD1 matching 8 bases. This CDR3 contains 18 residues. V shed 0 bases and J 3 bases; nucleotides not matched to a gene: 10. CDR1 is SEHNR and CDR2 is FQNEAQ in the germline V gene (reference sequence).

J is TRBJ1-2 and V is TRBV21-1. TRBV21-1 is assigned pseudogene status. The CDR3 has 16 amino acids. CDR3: CASKVRGFPSNYGYTF. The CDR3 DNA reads TGTGCCAGCAAAGTTAGAGGGTTCCCTTCTAACTATGGCTACACCTTC.

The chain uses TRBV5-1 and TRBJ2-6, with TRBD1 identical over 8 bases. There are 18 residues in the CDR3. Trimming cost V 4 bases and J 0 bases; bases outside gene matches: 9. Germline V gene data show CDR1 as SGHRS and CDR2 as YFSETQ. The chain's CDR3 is CASSHRQGIYSGANVLTF. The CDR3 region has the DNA TGCGCCAGCAGCCACCGACAGGGGATATACTCTGGGGCCAACGTCCTGACTTTC.

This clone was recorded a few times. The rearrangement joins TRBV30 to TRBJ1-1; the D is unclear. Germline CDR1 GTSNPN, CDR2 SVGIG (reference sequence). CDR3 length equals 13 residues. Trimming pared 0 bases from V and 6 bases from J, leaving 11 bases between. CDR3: CAWSVTGMAEAFF. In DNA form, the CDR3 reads TGTGCCTGGAGTGTAACCGGGATGGCTGAAGCTTTCTTT. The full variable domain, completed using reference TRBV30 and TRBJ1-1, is SQTIHQWPATLVQPVGSPLSLECTVEGTSNPNLYWYRQAAGRGLQLLFYSVGIGQISSEVPQNLSASRPQDRQFILSSKKLLLSDSGFYLCAWSVTGMAEAFFGQGTRLTVV.